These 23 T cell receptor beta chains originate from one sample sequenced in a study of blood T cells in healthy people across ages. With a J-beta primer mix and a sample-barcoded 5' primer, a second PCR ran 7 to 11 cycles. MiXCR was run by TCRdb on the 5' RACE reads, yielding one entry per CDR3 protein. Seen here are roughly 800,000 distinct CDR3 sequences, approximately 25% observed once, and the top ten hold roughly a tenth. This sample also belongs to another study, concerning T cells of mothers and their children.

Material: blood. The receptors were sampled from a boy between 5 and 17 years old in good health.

The CDR3 region is CSVEDPGDPNSYEQYF. CDR3 in DNA: TGCAGCGTTGAAGATCCGGGCGACCCGAACTCCTACGAGCAGTACTTC. V gene TRBV29-1 combines with J gene TRBJ2-7; D unclear. The CDR3 has 16 amino acids. V was shortened by 0 bases and J by 0 bases, with 15 bases between the two germline ends. The germline V gene encodes CDR1 SQVTM and CDR2 ANQGSEA.

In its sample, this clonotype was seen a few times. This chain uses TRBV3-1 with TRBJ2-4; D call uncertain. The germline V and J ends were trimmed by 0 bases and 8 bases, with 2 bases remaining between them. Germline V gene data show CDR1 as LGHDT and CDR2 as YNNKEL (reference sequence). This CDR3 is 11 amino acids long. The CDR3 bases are TGTGCCAGCAGCCAAGAGGACATTCAGTACTTC. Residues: CASSQEDIQYF.

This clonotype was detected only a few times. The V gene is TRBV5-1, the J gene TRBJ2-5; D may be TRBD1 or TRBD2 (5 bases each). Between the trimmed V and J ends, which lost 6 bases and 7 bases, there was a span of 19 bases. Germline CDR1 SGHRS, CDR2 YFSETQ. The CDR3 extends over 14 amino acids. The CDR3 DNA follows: TGCGCCAGCATCTCCGAGGGGCCTTCGGGGACCCAGTACTTC. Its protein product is CASISEGPSGTQYF.

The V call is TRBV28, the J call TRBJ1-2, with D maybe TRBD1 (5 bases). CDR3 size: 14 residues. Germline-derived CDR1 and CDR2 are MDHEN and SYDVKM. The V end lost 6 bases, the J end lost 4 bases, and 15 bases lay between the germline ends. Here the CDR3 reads CASRAPGLGYGYTF. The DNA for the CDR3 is TGTGCCAGCAGAGCTCCGGGACTAGGCTATGGCTACACCTTC.

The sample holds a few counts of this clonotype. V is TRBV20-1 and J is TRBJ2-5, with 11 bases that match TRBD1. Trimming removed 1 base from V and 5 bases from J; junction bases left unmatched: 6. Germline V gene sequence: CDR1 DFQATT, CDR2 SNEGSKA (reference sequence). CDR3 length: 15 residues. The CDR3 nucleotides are TGCAGTGCTAGAGCGGGACAGGGGGTAGTGGAGACCCAGTACTTC. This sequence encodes CSARAGQGVVETQYF.

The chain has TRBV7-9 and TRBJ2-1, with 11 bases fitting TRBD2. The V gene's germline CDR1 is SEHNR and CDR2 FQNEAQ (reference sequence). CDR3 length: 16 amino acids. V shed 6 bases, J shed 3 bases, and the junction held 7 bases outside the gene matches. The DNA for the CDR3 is TGTGCCAGCAGTCGGGGACTAGCGGAGTTCTACAATGAGCAGTTCTTC. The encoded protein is CASSRGLAEFYNEQFF.

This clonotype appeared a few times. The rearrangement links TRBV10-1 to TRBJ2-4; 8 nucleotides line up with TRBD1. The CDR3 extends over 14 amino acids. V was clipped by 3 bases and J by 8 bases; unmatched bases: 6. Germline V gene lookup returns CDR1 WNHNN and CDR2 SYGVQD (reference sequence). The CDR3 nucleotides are TGCGCCAGCAGTGAAACTACAGGGGGAGACATTCAGTACTTC. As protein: CASSETTGGDIQYF.

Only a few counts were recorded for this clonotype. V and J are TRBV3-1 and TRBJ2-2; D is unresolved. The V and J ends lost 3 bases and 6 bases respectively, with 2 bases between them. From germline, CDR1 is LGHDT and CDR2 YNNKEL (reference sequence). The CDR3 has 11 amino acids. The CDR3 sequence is CASSHSGELFF. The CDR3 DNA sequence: TGTGCCAGCAGCCACTCCGGGGAGCTGTTTTTT.

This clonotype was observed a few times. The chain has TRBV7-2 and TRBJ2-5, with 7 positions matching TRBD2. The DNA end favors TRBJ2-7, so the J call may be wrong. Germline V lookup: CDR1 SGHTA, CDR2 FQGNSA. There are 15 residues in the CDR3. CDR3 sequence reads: CASSLVAGDSYEQYF. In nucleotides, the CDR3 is TGTGCCAGCAGCTTAGTAGCGGGCGATTCCTACGAGCAGTACTTC.

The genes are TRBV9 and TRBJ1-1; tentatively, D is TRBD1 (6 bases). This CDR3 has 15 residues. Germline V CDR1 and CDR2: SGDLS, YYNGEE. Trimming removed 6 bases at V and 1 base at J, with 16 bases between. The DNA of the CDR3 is TGTGCCAGCAACCCACAGGGCTACCAGAACACTGAAGCTTTCTTT. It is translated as CASNPQGYQNTEAFF.

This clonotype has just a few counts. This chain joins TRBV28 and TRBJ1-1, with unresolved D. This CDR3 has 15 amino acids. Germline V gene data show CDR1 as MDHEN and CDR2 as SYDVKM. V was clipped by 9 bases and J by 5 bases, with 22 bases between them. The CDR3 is CASRHRFGFRTEAFF. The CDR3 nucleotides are TGTGCCAGTAGACATCGATTTGGGTTCAGGACTGAAGCTTTCTTT.

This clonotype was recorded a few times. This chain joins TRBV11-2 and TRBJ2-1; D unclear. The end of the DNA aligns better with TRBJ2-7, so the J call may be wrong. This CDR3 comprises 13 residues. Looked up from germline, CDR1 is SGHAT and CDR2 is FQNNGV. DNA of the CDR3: TGTGCCAGCAGCTTCTGGGATACCTACGAGCAGTACTTC. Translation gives CASSFWDTYEQYF.

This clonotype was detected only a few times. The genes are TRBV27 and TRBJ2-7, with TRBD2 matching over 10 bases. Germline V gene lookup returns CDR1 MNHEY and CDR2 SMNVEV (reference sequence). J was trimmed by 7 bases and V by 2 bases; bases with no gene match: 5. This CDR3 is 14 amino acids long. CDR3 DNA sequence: TGTGCCAGCAGTTTAGTAGCGGGAGGTGGTGAGCAGTACTTC. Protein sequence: CASSLVAGGGEQYF.

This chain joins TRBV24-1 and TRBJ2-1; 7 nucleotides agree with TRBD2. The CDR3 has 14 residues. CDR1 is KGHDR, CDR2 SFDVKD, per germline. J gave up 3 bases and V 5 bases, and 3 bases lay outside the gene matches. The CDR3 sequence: CATSATGGYNEQFF. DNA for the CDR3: TGTGCCACCAGTGCAACGGGGGGCTACAATGAGCAGTTCTTC.

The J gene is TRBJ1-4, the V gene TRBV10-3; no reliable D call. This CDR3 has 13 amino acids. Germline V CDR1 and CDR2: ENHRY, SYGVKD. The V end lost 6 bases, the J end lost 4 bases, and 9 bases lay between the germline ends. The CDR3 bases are TGTGCCATCAGCCCCGGGCATAATGAAAAACTGTTTTTT. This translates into CAISPGHNEKLFF.

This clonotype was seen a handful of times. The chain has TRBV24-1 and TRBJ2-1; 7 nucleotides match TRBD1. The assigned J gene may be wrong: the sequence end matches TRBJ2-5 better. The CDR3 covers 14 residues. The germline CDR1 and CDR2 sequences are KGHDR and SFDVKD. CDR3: CATSDFGTEETQYF. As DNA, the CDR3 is TGTGCCACCAGTGATTTTGGGACAGAAGAGACCCAGTACTTC.

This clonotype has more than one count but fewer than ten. The DNA for the CDR3 is TGCGCCAGCAGGGACTCCCGACAGGGTGCTTTAGAGACCCAGTACTTC. This sequence encodes CASRDSRQGALETQYF. The rearrangement joins TRBV5-1 to TRBJ2-5, with TRBD1 matching over 7 bases. J gave up 4 bases and V 5 bases, and 14 bases lay outside the gene matches. Per germline, CDR1 SGHRS and CDR2 YFSETQ. The CDR3 has 16 residues.

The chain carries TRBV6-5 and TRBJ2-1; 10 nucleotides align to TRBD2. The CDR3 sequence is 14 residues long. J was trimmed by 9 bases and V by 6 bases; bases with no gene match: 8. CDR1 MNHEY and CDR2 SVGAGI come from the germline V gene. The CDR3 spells CASRTLAGWVEQFF. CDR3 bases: TGTGCCAGCAGGACACTAGCGGGATGGGTTGAGCAGTTCTTC.

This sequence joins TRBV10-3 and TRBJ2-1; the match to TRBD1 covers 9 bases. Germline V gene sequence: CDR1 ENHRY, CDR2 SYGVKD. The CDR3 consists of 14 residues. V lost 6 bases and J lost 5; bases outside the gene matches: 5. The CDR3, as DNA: TGTGCCATCAGGGCGGACAGGGGTGACAATGAGCAGTTCTTC. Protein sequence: CAIRADRGDNEQFF.

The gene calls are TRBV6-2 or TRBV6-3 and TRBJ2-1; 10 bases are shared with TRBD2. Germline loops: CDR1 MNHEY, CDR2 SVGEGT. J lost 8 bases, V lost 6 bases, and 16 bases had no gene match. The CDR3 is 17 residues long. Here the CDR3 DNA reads TGTGCCAGCAGCCTCACCCTTTCTAGCGGGGGAGGCGATGAGCAGTTCTTC. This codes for CASSLTLSSGGGDEQFF.

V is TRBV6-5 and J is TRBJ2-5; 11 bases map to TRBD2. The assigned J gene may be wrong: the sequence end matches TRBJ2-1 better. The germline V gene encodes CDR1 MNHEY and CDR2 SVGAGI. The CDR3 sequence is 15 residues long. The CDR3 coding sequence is TGTGCCAGCAGTAACCCGGGACTAGCGGTCAATGAGCAGTTCTTC. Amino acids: CASSNPGLAVNEQFF.

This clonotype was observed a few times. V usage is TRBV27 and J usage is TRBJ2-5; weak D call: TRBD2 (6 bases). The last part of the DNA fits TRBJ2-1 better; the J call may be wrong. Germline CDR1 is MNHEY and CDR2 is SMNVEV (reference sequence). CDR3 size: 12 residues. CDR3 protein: CASSYRENEQFF. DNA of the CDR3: TGTGCCAGCAGTTATCGGGAGAATGAGCAGTTCTTC.

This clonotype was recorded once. The CDR3 loop is CASSLWGQLNEQFF. CDR3 sequence (DNA): TGTGCCAGCAGTTTATGGGGACAGCTCAATGAGCAGTTCTTC. V usage is TRBV28 and J usage is TRBJ2-1; 7 bases align to TRBD1. Trimming cost V 0 bases and J 6 bases; bases outside gene matches: 2. The CDR3 runs to 14 residues. Germline-derived CDR1 and CDR2 are MDHEN and SYDVKM.